What follows are 26 T cell receptor beta chains derived from one specimen sequenced in a study of identical twins. TCRdb called the 5' RACE reads again in MiXCR, with one record for every CDR3 protein. The table has 500,000 to 650,000 distinct CDR3 sequences, around 7.4% seen once. The sample also formed part of further work on yellow fever vaccine responses in identical twins.

Sequenced sample: PBMCs. The receptors shown here come from a woman aged 18-29 years in good health.

The chain has TRBV24-1 and TRBJ1-2; no reliable D call. From germline, CDR1 is KGHDR and CDR2 SFDVKD. V lost 5 bases, J lost 4 bases, and 10 bases lay in between. CDR3 length equals 13 residues. For the CDR3, the DNA is TGTGCCACCAGTGTGGCAGGTTCCTATGGCTACACCTTC. Translation gives CATSVAGSYGYTF.

This clonotype was detected only a few times. This chain uses TRBV20-1 with TRBJ2-2; D gene uncertain. The CDR3 covers 14 residues. Per germline, CDR1 DFQATT and CDR2 SNEGSKA (reference sequence). The V and J ends lost 4 bases and 6 bases respectively, with 15 bases between them. CDR3 in DNA: TGCAGTGCTAATAAGGCTAGTGGCTCCGGGGAGCTGTTTTTT. Translated: CSANKASGSGELFF.

The V gene is TRBV12-3 or TRBV12-4, the J gene TRBJ2-4; TRBD2 matches at 11 bases. The J segment lost 5 bases and the V segment lost 1 base, leaving 4 bases of the junction unmatched. The CDR3 consists of 16 residues. In DNA form, the CDR3 reads TGTGCCAGCAGTTTAGGACTAGCGGGACCTGAAAACATTCAGTACTTC. Its protein is CASSLGLAGPENIQYF.

This chain links TRBV20-1 with TRBJ2-1, with D perhaps TRBD1 (5 bases). Germline CDR1 and CDR2: DFQATT and SNEGSKA (reference sequence). The CDR3 extends over 13 amino acids. V lost 1 base and J 8 bases, leaving 12 bases between the germline ends. The CDR3 nucleotides are TGCAGTGCTAGAGGGGGCAGGGTATATGAGCAGTTCTTC. As protein: CSARGGRVYEQFF.

This chain's CDR3 is CASSQSGNNEQFF. CDR3 DNA: TGTGCCAGCAGCCAATCGGGAAACAATGAGCAGTTCTTC. The genes are TRBV3-1 and TRBJ2-1, with D maybe TRBD2 (5 bases). Germline V CDR1 and CDR2: LGHDT, YNNKEL (reference sequence). This CDR3 has 13 residues. V was trimmed by 2 bases and J by 5 bases, leaving 7 bases between them.

The chain recombines TRBV5-6 with TRBJ2-1; 9 bases line up with TRBD2. The CDR3 extends over 15 amino acids. The trim removed 2 bases at V and 7 bases at J, leaving 7 bases unmatched. Germline CDR1 is SGHDT and CDR2 is YYEEEE. The CDR3 coding sequence is TGTGCCAGCAGCTTTTGGGGCGGGGGGGCGAATGAGCAGTTCTTC. Its translation: CASSFWGGGANEQFF. Based on the CDR3 plus reference TRBV5-6 and TRBJ2-1, the full variable domain is DAGVTQSPTHLIKTRGQQVTLRCSPKSGHDTVSWYQQALGQGPQFIFQYYEEEERQRGNFPDRFSGHQFPNYSSELNVNALLLGDSALYLCASSFWGGGANEQFFGPGTRLTVL.

The rearrangement uses TRBV5-1 and TRBJ2-7, with D possibly TRBD1 on 5 matching bases. CDR1 and CDR2 from the germline V gene are SGHRS and YFSETQ. Between the trimmed V and J ends, which lost 2 bases and 12 bases, there was a span of 12 bases. The CDR3 is made up of 11 amino acids. CDR3 residues: CASSFTGLLYF. The CDR3 coding sequence is TGCGCCAGCAGCTTCACAGGTTTGTTGTACTTC.

The chain recombines TRBV7-6 with TRBJ2-7; D is perhaps TRBD1 (5 bases). V lost 1 base to trimming and J lost 0 bases, with 7 bases between them. The CDR3 loop spans 14 amino acids. CDR1 is SGHVS and CDR2 is FNYEAQ in the germline V gene. The CDR3 DNA reads TGTGCCAGCAGCTTAGAGACAGCCTCCTACGAGCAGTACGTC. It specifies CASSLETASYEQYV.

This chain links TRBV11-2 with TRBJ2-7, with a tentative D call TRBD1 (6 bases). The CDR3 covers 13 residues. Germline V CDR1 and CDR2: SGHAT, FQNNGV. The CDR3 is CASSLDRTYEQYV. The CDR3 nucleotides are TGTGCCAGCAGCCTAGACAGGACCTACGAGCAGTACGTC.

This clonotype occurred a few times. The V gene is TRBV29-1, the J gene TRBJ2-3, with D perhaps TRBD2 (6 bases). Trimming left V 7 bases short and J 2 bases short, with 13 bases between. The CDR3 has 13 residues. Germline CDR1 SQVTM, CDR2 ANQGSEA. CDR3 protein: CSALGDSTDTQYF. The CDR3 region has the DNA TGCAGCGCCTTGGGGGACTCCACAGATACGCAGTATTTT.

This clonotype was found many times. The chain employs TRBV5-6 and TRBJ2-2; the D gene is possibly TRBD2 (6 bases). There are 14 residues in the CDR3. Trimming stripped 0 bases from V and 5 bases from J, with 8 bases between. The germline V gene has CDR1 SGHDT and CDR2 YYEEEE. The CDR3 region has the DNA TGTGCCAGCAGCTTGGTCCGGGGGACCGGGGAGCTGTTTTTT. Translating gives CASSLVRGTGELFF.

The chain is built from TRBV4-1 and TRBJ2-7; the match to TRBD1 covers 9 bases. The V segment lost 4 bases and the J segment 4 bases; nucleotides outside the gene matches: 5. The CDR3 runs to 14 residues. Per the germline V gene, CDR1 is MGHRA and CDR2 is YSYEKL. CDR3 nucleotide sequence: TGCGCCAGCAGCCGGACAGGGGAGGGGTACGAGCAGTACTTC. It yields the protein CASSRTGEGYEQYF.

The rearrangement joins TRBV12-3 or TRBV12-4 to TRBJ1-1; D ambiguous. V was trimmed by 3 bases and J by 2 bases, leaving 10 bases between them. This CDR3 spans 14 amino acids. CDR3 amino acids: CASSFQSTNTEAFF. CDR3 bases: TGTGCCAGCAGTTTTCAGTCCACTAACACTGAAGCTTTCTTT.

In its sample, this clonotype was seen a few times. In nucleotides, the CDR3 is TGTGCCAGCAGCTTAGATCAACTGGAAGAGACCCAGTACTTC. Translated: CASSLDQLEETQYF. The rearrangement uses TRBV11-2 and TRBJ2-5; no clear D gene. Germline CDR1 is SGHAT and CDR2 is FQNNGV. The CDR3 loop spans 14 amino acids. V dropped 0 bases and J dropped 3 bases, with 8 bases sitting between them.

This clonotype has just a few counts. The chain is built from TRBV7-3 and TRBJ2-2; the D gene could be TRBD1 or TRBD2 (5 bases each). The CDR3 runs 16 residues. Germline V gene data show CDR1 as SGHTA and CDR2 as FQGTGA. The V and J ends lost 5 bases and 1 base respectively, with 14 bases between them. In DNA, the CDR3 is TGTGCCAGCAGCCTCCGGGACCCGAGGAACACCGGGGAGCTGTTTTTT. It is translated as CASSLRDPRNTGELFF.

This clonotype was seen more than once but under ten times. The V call is TRBV4-1, the J call TRBJ2-3; a weak D match, TRBD2 (6 bases). With 1 base removed from V and 10 bases from J, the gap between germline ends came to 18 bases. Germline CDR1 is MGHRA and CDR2 is YSYEKL. CDR3 size: 15 residues. In DNA form, the CDR3 reads TGCGCCAGCAGCCAAGCGGAGGGCGGGATCCCCTCGCAGTATTTT. Its translation is CASSQAEGGIPSQYF.

This clonotype occurred many times. V and J are TRBV7-8 and TRBJ2-5; 15 nucleotides align to TRBD2. The germline V gene has CDR1 SGHVS and CDR2 FQNEAQ. Unmatched junction bases numbered 12, after V lost 8 bases and J lost 5 bases. This CDR3 is built from 17 residues. CDR3 DNA: TGTGCCAGCTCCTTAGGACTAGCGGGGGGGCGGGGTGAGACCCAGTACTTC. Protein sequence: CASSLGLAGGRGETQYF.

V is TRBV7-9 and J is TRBJ2-3, with 10 bases that match TRBD1. V lost 4 bases, J lost 0 bases, and 1 base stayed unmatched. Germline values: CDR1 SEHNR, CDR2 FQNEAQ (reference sequence). CDR3 length equals 15 residues. CDR3 DNA sequence: TGTGCCAGCAGCTCGGACAGGGGGAGCACAGATACGCAGTATTTT. This translates into CASSSDRGSTDTQYF. The variable domain in full, with the rest retrieved from reference TRBV7-9 and TRBJ2-3, is DTGVSQNPRHKITKRGQNVTFRCDPISEHNRLYWYRQTLGQGPEFLTYFQNEAQLEKSRLLSDRFSAERPKGSFSTLEIQRTEQGDSAMYLCASSSDRGSTDTQYFGPGTRLTVL.

The chain employs TRBV6-5 and TRBJ2-1, with unresolved D. Germline V gene sequence: CDR1 MNHEY, CDR2 SVGAGI. The CDR3 totals 15 residues. V was shortened by 0 bases and J by 6 bases, with 12 bases between the two germline ends. In DNA form, the CDR3 reads TGTGCCAGCAGTTACTCAGTTCGGGCCGGCAATGAGCAGTTCTTC. Amino acid sequence: CASSYSVRAGNEQFF.

This clonotype was counted between two and nine times. The chain uses TRBV29-1 and TRBJ1-1, with D perhaps TRBD1 (5 bases). The CDR3 spans 12 residues. Looked up from germline, CDR1 is SQVTM and CDR2 is ANQGSEA. The V gene lost 1 base and the J gene lost 5 bases, with 8 bases spanning the gap. For the CDR3, the DNA is TGCAGCGTTGAAGCAGGGAGTACTGAAGCTTTCTTT. It yields the protein CSVEAGSTEAFF.

This rearrangement joins TRBV6-5 to TRBJ2-7; TRBD2 agrees at 8 bases. From germline, CDR1 is MNHEY and CDR2 SVGAGI. The CDR3 runs to 16 residues. J gave up 3 bases and V 2 bases, and 9 bases lay outside the gene matches. CDR3 nucleotide sequence: TGTGCCAGCAGTTACCGGGAGGGCGGTGTTGGCTACGAGCAGTACTTC. Translated: CASSYREGGVGYEQYF.

This clonotype was observed at least ten times. This CDR3 reads CAIRETSGTNTQYF. The CDR3 DNA reads as TGTGCCATCAGGGAGACTAGCGGGACAAATACGCAGTATTTT. The chain recombines TRBV10-3 with TRBJ2-3, with 11 positions matching TRBD2. The length of the CDR3 is 14 residues. J was trimmed by 7 bases and V by 6 bases; bases with no gene match: 6. The germline V gene has CDR1 ENHRY and CDR2 SYGVKD.

The chain has TRBV5-1 and TRBJ2-3; 8 bases align to TRBD2. Germline CDR1 SGHRS, CDR2 YFSETQ. The CDR3 runs to 16 residues. The J segment lost 0 bases and the V segment lost 6 bases, leaving 9 bases of the junction unmatched. In DNA form, the CDR3 reads TGCGCCAGCACTACTCCTAGCGGGTCTAGCACAGATACGCAGTATTTT. Its protein product is CASTTPSGSSTDTQYF.

At least ten counts were recorded for this clonotype. The genes are TRBV27 and TRBJ2-3, with 10 positions matching TRBD2. J gave up 6 bases and V 7 bases, and 13 bases lay outside the gene matches. CDR1 and CDR2 from the germline V gene are MNHEY and SMNVEV (reference sequence). The CDR3 consists of 16 residues. CDR3 sequence: CASTERPSGSSDTQYF. The CDR3 bases are TGTGCCAGCACCGAGCGGCCTAGCGGGAGTAGTGATACGCAGTATTTT.

This clonotype was seen only a few times. The chain links TRBV7-9 to TRBJ1-1; D gene uncertain. There are 13 residues in the CDR3. Germline V gene lookup returns CDR1 SEHNR and CDR2 FQNEAQ (reference sequence). V lost 1 base and J 3 bases, leaving 6 bases between the germline ends. CDR3 nucleotide sequence: TGTGCCAGCAGCTTAGAGCAGTACACTGAAGCTTTCTTT. It encodes CASSLEQYTEAFF.

This clonotype showed up just a few times. The junction departs from the called germline gene at one end, perhaps through a read error. The chain combines TRBV29-1 with TRBJ2-5; TRBD1 might be the D (5 bases). The CDR3 has 12 residues. The V gene's germline CDR1 is SQVTM and CDR2 ANQGSEA. This chain's CDR3 is CSVEWGQGTQYF. CDR3 DNA: TGCAGCGTTGAATGGGGCCAAGGGACCCAGTACTTC.